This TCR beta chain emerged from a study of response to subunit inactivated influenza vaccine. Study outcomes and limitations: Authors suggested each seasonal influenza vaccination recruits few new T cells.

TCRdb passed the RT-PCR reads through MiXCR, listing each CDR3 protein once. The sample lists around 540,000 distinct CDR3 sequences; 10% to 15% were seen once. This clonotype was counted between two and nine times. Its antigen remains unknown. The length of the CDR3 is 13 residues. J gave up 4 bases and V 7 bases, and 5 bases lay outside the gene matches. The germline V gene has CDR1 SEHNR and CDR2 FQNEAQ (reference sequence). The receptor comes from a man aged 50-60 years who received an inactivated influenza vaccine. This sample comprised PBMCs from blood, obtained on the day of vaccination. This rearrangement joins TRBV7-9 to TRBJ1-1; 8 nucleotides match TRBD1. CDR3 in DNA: TGTGCCAGCAAGACAGGGGAGGCCACTGAAGCTTTCTTT. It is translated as CASKTGEATEAFF.